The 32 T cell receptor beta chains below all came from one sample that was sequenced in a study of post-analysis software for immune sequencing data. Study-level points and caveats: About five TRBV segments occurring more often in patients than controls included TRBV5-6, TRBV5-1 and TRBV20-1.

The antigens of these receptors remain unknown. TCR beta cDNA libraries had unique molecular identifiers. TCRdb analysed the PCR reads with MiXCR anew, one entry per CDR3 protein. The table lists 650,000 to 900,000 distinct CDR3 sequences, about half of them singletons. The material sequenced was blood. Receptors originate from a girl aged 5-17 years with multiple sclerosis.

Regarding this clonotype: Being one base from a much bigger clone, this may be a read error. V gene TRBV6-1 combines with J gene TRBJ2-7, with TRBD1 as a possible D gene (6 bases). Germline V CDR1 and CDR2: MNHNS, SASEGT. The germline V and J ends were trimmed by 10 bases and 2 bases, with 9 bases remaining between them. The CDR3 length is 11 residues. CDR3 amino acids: CANRATYEQYF. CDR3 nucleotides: TGTGCCAACAGGGCGACCTACGAGCAGTACTTC.

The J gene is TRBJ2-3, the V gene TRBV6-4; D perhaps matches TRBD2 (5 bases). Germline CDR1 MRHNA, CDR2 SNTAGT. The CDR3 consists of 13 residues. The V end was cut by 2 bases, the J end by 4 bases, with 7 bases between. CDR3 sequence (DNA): TGTGCCAGCAGTGACACGCGGGCAGATACGCAGTATTTT. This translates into CASSDTRADTQYF.

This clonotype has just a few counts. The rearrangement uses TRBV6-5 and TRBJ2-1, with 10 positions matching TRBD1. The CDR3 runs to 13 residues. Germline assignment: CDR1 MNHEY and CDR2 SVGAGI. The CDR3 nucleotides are TGTGCGGCCGGGGACAGGGGATTTGGTGAGCAGTTCTTC. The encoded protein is CAAGDRGFGEQFF.

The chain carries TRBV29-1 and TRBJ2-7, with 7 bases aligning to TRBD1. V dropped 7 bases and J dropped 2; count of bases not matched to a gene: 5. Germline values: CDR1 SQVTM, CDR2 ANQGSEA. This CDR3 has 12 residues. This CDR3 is CSAKGQTYEQYF. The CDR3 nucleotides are TGCAGCGCTAAGGGACAGACCTACGAGCAGTACTTC.

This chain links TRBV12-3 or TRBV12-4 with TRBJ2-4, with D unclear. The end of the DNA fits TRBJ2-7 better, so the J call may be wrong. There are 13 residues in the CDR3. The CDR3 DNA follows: TGTGCCAGCAGTTTTAGGTATAACTACGAGCAGTACTTC. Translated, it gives CASSFRYNYEQYF.

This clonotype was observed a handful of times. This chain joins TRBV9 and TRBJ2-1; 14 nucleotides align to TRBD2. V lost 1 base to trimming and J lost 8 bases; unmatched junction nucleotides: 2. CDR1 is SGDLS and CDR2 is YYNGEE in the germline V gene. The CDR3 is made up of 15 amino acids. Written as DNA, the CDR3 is TGTGCCAGCAGCGTAAAGGGACTAGCGGGAGATGAGCAGTTCTTC. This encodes CASSVKGLAGDEQFF.

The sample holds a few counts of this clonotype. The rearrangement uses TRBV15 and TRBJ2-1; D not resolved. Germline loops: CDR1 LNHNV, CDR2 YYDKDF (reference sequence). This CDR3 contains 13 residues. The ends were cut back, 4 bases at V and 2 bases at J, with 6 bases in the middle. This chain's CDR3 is CATSNLPYNEQFF. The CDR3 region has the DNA TGTGCCACCAGCAATCTCCCCTACAATGAGCAGTTCTTC. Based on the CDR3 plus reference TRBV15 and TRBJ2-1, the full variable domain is DAMVIQNPRYQVTQFGKPVTLSCSQTLNHNVMYWYQQKSSQAPKLLFHYYDKDFNNEADTPDNFQSRRPNTSFCFLDIRSPGLGDTAMYLCATSNLPYNEQFFGPGTRLTVL.

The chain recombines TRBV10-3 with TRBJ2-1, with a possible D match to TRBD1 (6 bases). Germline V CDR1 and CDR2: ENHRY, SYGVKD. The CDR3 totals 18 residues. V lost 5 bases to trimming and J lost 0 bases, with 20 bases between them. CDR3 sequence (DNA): TGTGCCATCAGTAAGGCTCAGCAGGGGCTCAGCTCCTACAATGAGCAGTTCTTC. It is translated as CAISKAQQGLSSYNEQFF.

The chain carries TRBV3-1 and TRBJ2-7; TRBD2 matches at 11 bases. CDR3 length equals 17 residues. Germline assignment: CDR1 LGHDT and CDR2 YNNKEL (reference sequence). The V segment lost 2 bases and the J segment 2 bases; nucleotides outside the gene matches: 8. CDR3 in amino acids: CASSQRVAGGHPYEQYF. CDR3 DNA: TGTGCCAGCAGCCAAAGGGTAGCGGGAGGGCACCCCTACGAGCAGTACTTC.

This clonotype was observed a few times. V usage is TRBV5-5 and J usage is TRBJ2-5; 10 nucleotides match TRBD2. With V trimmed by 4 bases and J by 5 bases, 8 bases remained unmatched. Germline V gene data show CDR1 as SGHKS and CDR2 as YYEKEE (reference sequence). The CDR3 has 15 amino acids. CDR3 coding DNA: TGTGCCAGCAGCCCAACTAGCGGGGTTTGGGAGACCCAGTACTTC. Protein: CASSPTSGVWETQYF.

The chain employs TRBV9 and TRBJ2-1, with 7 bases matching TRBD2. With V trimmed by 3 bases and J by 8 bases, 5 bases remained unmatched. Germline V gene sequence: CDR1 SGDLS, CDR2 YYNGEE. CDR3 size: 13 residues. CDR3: CASSDWEGHEQFF. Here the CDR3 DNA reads TGTGCCAGCAGCGATTGGGAGGGGCATGAGCAGTTCTTC.

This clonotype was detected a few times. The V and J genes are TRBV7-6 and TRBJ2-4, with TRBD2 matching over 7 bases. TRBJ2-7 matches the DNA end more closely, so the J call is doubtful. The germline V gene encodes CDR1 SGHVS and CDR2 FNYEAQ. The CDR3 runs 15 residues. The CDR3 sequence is CASSYLAGESHEQYF. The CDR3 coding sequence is TGTGCCAGCAGCTATTTGGCGGGAGAGTCTCACGAGCAGTACTTC.

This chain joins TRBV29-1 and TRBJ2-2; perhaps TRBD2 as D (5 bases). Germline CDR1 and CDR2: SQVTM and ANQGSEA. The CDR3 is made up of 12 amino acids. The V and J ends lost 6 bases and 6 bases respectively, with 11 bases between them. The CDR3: CSVELVAGELFF. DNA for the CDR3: TGCAGCGTCGAACTAGTCGCCGGGGAGCTGTTTTTT.

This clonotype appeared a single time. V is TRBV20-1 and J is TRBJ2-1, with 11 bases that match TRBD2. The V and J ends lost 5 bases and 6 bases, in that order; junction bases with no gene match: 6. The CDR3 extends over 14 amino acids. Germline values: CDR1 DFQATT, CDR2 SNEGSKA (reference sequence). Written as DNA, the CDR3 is TGCAGTGCTGGTACTAGCGGGAGATTCAATGAGCAGTTCTTC. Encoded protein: CSAGTSGRFNEQFF.

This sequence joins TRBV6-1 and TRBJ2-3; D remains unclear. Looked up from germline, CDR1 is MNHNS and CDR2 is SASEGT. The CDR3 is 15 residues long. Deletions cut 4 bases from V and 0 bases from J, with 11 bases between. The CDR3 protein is CASSGPVYSTDTQYF. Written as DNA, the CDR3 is TGTGCCAGCAGTGGGCCGGTCTATAGCACAGATACGCAGTATTTT.

The CDR3 nucleotides read TGTGCCAGCAGCTTAAAGTCCGGGGACGGAGAGAACCAGTACTTC. It codes for CASSLKSGDGENQYF. The rearrangement joins TRBV7-3 to TRBJ2-7; possibly TRBD1 or TRBD2 for D (5 bases each). V lost 1 base and J lost 10, with 20 bases in between. Per the germline V gene, CDR1 is SGHTA and CDR2 is FQGTGA. The CDR3 runs to 15 residues.

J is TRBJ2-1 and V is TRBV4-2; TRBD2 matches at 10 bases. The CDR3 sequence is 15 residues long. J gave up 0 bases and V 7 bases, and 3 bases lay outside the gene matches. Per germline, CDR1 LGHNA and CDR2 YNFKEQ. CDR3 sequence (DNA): TGTGCCAGCACCGGACTAGCGGCCTCCTACAATGAGCAGTTCTTC. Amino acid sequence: CASTGLAASYNEQFF.

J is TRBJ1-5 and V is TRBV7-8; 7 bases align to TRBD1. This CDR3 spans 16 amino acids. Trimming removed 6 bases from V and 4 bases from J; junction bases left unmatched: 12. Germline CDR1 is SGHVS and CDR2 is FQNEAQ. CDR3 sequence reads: CASSPVRTGLNQPQHF. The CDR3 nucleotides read TGTGCCAGCAGTCCAGTAAGGACAGGCTTAAATCAGCCCCAGCATTTT.

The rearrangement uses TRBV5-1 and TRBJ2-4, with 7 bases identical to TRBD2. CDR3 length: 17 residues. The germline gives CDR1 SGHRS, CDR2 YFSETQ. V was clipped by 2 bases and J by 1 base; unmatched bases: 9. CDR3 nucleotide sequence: TGCGCCAGCAGCTTAGCGGGACGATTAGTGGCCAAAAACATTCAGTACTTC. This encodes CASSLAGRLVAKNIQYF.

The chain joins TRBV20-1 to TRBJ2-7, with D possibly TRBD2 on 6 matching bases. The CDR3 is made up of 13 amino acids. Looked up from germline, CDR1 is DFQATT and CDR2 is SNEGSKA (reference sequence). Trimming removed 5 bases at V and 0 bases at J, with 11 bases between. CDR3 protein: CSAARLDSYEQYF. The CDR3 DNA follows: TGCAGTGCTGCCAGACTAGACTCCTACGAGCAGTACTTC.

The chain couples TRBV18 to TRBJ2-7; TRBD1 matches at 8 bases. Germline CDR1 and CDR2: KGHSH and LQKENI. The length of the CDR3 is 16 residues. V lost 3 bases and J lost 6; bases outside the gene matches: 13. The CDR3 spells CASSPLGQARGGEQYF. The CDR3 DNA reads TGTGCCAGCTCACCCTTGGGACAGGCCAGGGGTGGCGAGCAGTACTTC.

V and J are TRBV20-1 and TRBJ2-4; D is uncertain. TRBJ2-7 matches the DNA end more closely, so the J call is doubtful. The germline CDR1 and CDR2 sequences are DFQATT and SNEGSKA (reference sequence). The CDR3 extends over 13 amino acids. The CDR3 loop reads CSARNPAAYEQYF. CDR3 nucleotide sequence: TGCAGTGCTAGAAACCCGGCGGCCTACGAGCAGTACTTC.

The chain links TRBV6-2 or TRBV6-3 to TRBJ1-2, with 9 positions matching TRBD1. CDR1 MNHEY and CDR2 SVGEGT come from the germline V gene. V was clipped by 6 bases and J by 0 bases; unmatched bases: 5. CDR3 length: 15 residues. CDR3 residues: CASSRQGVPNYGYTF. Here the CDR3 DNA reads TGTGCCAGCAGCCGACAGGGGGTCCCTAACTATGGCTACACCTTC.

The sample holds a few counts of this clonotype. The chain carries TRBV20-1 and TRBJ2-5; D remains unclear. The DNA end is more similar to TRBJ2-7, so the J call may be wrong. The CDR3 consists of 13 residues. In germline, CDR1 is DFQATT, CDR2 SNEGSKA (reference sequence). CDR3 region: CSVPRDSYYEQYF. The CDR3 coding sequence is TGCAGTGTCCCAAGGGATTCCTACTACGAGCAGTACTTC.

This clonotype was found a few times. This chain's CDR3 is CASSKRRDRRTEAFF. The CDR3 DNA is TGTGCCAGCAGTAAAAGGAGGGACAGAAGGACTGAAGCTTTCTTT. This rearrangement joins TRBV6-2 or TRBV6-3 to TRBJ1-1; TRBD1 aligns across 7 bases. V shed 5 bases and J 5 bases; nucleotides not matched to a gene: 11. Germline-derived CDR1 and CDR2 are MNHEY and SVGEGT. The length of the CDR3 is 15 residues.

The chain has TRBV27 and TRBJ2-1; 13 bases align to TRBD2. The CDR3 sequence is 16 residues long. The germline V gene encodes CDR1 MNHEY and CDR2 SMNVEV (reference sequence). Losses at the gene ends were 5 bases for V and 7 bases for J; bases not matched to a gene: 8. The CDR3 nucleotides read TGTGCCAGCAGTATCGGACTAGCGGGAGTCTCAAATGAGCAGTTCTTC. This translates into CASSIGLAGVSNEQFF.

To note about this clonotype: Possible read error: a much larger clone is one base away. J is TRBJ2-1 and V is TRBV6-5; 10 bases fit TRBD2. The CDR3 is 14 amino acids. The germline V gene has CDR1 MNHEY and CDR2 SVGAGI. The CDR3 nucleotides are TGTGCCGGCAGTGTCGGACTAGCGGACAATGAGCAGTTCTTC. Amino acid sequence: CAGSVGLADNEQFF.

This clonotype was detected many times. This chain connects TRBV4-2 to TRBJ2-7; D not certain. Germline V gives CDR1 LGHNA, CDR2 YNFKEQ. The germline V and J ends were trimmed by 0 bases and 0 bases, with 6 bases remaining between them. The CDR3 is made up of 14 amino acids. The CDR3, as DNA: TGTGCCAGCAGCCAAGATCGTAGCTCCTACGAGCAGTACTTC. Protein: CASSQDRSSYEQYF.

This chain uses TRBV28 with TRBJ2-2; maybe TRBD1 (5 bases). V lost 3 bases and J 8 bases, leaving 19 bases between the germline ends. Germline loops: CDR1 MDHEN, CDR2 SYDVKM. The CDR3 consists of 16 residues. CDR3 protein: CASSLAEKGARGELFF. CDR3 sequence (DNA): TGTGCCAGCAGTTTGGCCGAGAAAGGGGCCCGGGGGGAGCTGTTTTTT.

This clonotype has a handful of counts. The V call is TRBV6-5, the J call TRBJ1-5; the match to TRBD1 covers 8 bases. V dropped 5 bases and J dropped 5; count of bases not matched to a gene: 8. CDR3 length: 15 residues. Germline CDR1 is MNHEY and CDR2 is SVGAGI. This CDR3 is CASSVRETGDQPQHF. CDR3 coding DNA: TGTGCCAGCAGTGTCCGGGAGACAGGGGATCAGCCCCAGCATTTT.

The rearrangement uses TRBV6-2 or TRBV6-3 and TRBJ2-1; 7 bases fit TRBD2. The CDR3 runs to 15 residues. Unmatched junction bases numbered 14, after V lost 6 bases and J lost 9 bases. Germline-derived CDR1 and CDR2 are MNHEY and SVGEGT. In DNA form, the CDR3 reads TGTGCCAGCAGCCACCCGGGGCGGGAGCGGAGTGAGCAGTTCTTC. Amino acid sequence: CASSHPGRERSEQFF.

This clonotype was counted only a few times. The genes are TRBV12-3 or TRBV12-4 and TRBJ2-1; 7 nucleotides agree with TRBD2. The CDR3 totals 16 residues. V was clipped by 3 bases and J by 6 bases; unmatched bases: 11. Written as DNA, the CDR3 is TGTGCCAGCAGTTTTGGTTCGGGAGCGGGGATCAATGAGCAGTTCTTC. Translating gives CASSFGSGAGINEQFF.